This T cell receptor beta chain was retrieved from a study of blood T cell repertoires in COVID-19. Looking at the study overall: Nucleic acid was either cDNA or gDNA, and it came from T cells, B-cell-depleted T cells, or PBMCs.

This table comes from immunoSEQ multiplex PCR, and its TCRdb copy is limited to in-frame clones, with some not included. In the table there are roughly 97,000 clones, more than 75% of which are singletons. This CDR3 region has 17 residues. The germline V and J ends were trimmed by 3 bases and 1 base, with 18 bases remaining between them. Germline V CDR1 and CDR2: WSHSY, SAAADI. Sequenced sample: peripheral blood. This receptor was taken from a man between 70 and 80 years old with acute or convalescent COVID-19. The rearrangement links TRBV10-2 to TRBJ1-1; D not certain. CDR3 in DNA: TGCGCCAGCAGTGATCGCGGCCTCCGGAGGGCGAACACTGAAGCTTTCTTT. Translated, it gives CASSDRGLRRANTEAFF.